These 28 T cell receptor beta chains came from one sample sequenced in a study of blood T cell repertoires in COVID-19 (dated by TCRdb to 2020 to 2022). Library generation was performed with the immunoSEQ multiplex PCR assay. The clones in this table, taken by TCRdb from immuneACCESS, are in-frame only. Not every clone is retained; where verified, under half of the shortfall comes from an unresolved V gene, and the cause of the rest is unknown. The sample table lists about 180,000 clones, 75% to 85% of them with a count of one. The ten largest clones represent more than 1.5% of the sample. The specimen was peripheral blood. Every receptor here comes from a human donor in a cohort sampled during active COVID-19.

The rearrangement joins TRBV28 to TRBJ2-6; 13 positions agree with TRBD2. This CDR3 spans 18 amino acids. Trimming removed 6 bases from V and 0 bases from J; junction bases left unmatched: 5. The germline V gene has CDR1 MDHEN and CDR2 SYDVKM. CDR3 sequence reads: CASSAGLAGPSGANVLTF. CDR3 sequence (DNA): TGTGCCAGCAGCGCGGGACTAGCGGGACCCTCTGGGGCCAACGTCCTGACTTTC.

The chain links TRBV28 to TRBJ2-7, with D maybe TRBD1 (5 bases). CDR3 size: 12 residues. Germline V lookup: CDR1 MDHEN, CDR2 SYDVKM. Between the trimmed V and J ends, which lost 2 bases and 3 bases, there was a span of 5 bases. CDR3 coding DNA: TGTGCCAGCAGTTTACAGGGCTACGAGCAGTACTTC. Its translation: CASSLQGYEQYF.

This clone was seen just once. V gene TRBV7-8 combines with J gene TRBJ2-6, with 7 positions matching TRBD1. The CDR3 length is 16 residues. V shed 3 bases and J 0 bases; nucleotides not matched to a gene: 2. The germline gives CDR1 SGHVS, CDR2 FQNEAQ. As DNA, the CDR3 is TGTGCCAGCAGCTTGACAGGGTTCTCTGGGGCCAACGTCCTGACTTTC. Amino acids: CASSLTGFSGANVLTF.

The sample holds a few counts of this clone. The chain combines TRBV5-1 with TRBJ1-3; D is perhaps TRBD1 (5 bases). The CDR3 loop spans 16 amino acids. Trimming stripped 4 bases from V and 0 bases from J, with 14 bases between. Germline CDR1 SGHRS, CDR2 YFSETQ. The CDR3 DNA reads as TGCGCCAGCAGCCCCGGACACCCGAGCTCTGGAAACACCATATATTTT. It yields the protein CASSPGHPSSGNTIYF.

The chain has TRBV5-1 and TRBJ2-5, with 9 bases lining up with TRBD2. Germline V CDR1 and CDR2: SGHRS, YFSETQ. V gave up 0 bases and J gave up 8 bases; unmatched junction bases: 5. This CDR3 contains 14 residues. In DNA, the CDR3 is TGCGCCAGCAGCTTGGTAGCGGGGGCAGATACCCAGTACTTC. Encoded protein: CASSLVAGADTQYF.

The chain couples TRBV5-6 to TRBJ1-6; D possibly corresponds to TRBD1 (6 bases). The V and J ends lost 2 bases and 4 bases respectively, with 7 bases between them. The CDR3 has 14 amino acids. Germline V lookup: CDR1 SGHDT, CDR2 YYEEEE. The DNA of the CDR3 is TGTGCCAGCAGCTTCGGACAGTATAATTCACCCCTCCACTTT. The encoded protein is CASSFGQYNSPLHF.

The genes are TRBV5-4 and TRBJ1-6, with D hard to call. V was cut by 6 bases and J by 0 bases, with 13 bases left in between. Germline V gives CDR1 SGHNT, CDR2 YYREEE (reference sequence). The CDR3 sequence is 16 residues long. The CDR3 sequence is CASTTYGSSYNSPLHF. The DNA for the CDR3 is TGTGCCAGCACCACGTATGGGAGCTCCTATAATTCACCCCTCCACTTT.

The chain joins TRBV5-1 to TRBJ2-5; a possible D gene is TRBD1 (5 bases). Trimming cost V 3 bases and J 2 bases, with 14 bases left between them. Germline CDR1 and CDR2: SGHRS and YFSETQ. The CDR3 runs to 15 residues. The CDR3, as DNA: TGCGCCAGCAGCTACGGGTCGACAGAGCAAGAGACCCAGTACTTC. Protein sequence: CASSYGSTEQETQYF.

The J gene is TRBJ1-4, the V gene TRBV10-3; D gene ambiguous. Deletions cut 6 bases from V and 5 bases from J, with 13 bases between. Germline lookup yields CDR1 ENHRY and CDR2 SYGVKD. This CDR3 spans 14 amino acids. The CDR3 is CAIRGRDSNEKLFF. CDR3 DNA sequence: TGTGCCATCAGAGGACGGGATTCAAATGAAAAACTGTTTTTT.

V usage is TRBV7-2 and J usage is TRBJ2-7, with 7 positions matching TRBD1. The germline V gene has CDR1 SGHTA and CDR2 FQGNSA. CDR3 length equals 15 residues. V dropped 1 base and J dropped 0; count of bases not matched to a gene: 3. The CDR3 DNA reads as TGTGCCAGCAGCTTAGGAGGGGGCTTCTCCTACGAGCAGTACTTC. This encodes CASSLGGGFSYEQYF.

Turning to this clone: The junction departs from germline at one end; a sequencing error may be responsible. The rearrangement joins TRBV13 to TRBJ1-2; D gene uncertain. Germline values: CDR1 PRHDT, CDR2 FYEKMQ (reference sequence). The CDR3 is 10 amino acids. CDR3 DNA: TGTGCCAGCAGCTCCCCGGGTGTTTTCTTC. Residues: CASSSPGVFF.

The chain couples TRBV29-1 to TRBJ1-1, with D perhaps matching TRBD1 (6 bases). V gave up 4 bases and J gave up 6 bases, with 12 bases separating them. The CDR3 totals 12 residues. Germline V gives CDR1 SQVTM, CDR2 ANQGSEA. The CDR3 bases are TGCAGCGTTGCACAGGGATCCCCTGAAGCTTTCTTT. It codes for CSVAQGSPEAFF.

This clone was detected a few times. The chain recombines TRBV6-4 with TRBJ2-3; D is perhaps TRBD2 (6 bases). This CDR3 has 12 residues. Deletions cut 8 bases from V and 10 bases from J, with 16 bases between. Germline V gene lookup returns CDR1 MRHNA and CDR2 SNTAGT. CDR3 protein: CASVDKTGAQYF. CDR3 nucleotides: TGTGCCAGCGTTGATAAGACGGGGGCGCAGTATTTT.

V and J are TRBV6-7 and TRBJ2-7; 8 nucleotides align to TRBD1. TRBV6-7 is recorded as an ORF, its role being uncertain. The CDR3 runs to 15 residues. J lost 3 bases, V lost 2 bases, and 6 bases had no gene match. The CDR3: CASSYPLQGDYEQYF. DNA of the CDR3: TGTGCCAGCAGTTACCCCTTACAGGGGGACTACGAGCAGTACTTC.

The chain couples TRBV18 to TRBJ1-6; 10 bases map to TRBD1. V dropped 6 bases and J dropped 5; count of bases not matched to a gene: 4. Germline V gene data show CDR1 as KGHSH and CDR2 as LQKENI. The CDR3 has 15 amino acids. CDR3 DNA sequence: TGTGCCAGCTCCGGGGACAGGGGCAATAATTCACCCCTCCACTTT. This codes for CASSGDRGNNSPLHF.

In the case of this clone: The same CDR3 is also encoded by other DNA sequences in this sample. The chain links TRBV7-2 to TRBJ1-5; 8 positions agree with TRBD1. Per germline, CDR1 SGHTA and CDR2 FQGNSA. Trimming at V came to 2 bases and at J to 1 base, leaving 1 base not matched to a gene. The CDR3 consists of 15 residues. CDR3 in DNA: TGTGCCAGCAGCTTACGGACAGGGAGCAATCAGCCCCAGCATTTT. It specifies CASSLRTGSNQPQHF.

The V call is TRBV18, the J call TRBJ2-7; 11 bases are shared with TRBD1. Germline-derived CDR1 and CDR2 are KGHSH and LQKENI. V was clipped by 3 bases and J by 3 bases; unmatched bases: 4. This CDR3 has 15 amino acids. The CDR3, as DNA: TGTGCCAGCTCACCTCCCGGGACAGGGGGCTACGAGCAGTACTTC. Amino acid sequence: CASSPPGTGGYEQYF.

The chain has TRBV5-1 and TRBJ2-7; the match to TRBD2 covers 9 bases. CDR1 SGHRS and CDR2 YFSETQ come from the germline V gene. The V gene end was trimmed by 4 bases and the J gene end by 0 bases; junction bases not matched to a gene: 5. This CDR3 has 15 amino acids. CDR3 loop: CASSAASGASYEQYF. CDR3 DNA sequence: TGCGCCAGCAGCGCCGCTAGCGGGGCCTCCTACGAGCAGTACTTC.

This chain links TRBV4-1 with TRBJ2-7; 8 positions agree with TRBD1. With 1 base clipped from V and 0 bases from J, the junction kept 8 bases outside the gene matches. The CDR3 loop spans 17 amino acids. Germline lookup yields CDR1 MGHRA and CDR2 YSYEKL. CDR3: CASSQGDPGGFSYEQYF. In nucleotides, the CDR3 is TGCGCCAGCAGCCAAGGGGACCCAGGGGGCTTCTCCTACGAGCAGTACTTC.

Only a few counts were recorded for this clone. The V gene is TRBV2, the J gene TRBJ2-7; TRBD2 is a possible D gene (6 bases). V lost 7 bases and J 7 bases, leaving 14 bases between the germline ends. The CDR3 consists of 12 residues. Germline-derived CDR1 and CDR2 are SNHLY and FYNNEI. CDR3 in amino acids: CASNRDSGEQYF. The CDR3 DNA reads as TGTGCCAGCAATAGGGACTCGGGAGAGCAGTACTTC.

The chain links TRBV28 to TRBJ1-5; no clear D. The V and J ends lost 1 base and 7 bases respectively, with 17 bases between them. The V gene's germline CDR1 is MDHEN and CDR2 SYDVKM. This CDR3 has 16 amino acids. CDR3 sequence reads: CASSLLLGRTEQPQHF. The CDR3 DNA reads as TGTGCCAGCAGTTTATTACTTGGGAGAACGGAACAGCCCCAGCATTTT.

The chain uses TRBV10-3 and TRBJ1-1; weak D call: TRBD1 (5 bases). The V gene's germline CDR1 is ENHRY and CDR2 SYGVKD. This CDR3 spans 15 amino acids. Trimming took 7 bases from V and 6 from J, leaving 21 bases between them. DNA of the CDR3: TGTGCCATCAAAGGGGCAGGGAAATTGGGCGCTGAAGCTTTCTTT. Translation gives CAIKGAGKLGAEAFF.

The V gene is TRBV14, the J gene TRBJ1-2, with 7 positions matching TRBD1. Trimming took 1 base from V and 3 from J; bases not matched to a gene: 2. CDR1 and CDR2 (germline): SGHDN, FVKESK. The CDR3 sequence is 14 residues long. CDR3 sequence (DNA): TGTGCCAGCAGCCAAGCAGGGACAGACTATGGCTACACCTTC. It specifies CASSQAGTDYGYTF.

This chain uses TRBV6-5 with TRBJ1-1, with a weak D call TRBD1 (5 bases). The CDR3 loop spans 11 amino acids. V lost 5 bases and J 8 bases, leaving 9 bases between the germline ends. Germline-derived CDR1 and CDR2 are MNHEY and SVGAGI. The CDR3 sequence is CASSRGSEAFF. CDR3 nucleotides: TGTGCCAGCAGTCGGGGGTCCGAAGCTTTCTTT.

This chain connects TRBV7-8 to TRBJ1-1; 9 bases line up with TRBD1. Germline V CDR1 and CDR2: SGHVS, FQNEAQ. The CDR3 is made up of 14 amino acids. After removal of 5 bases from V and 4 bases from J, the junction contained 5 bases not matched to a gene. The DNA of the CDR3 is TGTGCCAGCAGCCCGACAGGGGGGAGCACTGAAGCTTTCTTT. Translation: CASSPTGGSTEAFF. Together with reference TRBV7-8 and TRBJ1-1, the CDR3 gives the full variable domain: GAGVSQSPRYKVAKRGQDVALRCDPISGHVSLFWYQQALGQGPEFLTYFQNEAQLDKSGLPSDRFFAERPEGSVSTLKIQRTQQEDSAVYLCASSPTGGSTEAFFGQGTRLTVV.

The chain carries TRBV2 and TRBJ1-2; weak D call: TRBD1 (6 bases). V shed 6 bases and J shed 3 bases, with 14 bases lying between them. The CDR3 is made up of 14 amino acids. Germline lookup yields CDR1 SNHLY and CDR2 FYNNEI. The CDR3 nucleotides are TGTGCCAGCAGCGTGCGGGGGGGCGACTATGGCTACACCTTC. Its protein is CASSVRGGDYGYTF.

CDR3 sequence reads: CASSRQGNGYTF. The DNA for the CDR3 is TGTGCCAGCAGCCGACAGGGCAATGGCTACACCTTC. V gene TRBV9 combines with J gene TRBJ1-2, with 7 bases lining up with TRBD1. This CDR3 spans 12 amino acids. The ends lost 4 bases at V and 6 bases at J; junction bases unmatched: 3. Germline CDR1 SGDLS, CDR2 YYNGEE.

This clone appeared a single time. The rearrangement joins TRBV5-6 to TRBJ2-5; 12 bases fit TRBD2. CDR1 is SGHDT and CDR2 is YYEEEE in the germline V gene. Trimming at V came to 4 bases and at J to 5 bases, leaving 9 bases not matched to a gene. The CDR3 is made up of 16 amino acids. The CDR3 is CASSTTLAGGIETQYF. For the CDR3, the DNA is TGTGCCAGCAGCACTACCCTAGCGGGAGGGATCGAGACCCAGTACTTC. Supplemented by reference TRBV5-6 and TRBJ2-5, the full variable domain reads DAGVTQSPTHLIKTRGQQVTLRCSPKSGHDTVSWYQQALGQGPQFIFQYYEEEERQRGNFPDRFSGHQFPNYSSELNVNALLLGDSALYLCASSTTLAGGIETQYFGPGTRLLVL.